These 27 T cell receptor beta chains were sequenced from one sample in a study of persistence of HIV-infected CD4 T cells. The immunoSEQ assay was version 4, run in survey mode. Assay: immunoSEQ multiplex PCR; the TCRdb copy retains only in-frame clones and omits some. Among more than 35,000 clones, 80% to 90% were seen once, and the ten largest hold 1.3%. Their antigen targets remain unknown. Nonspecific anti-CD3/anti-CD28 bead stimulation represents the broad CD4+ T cell repertoire. Sorting selected CD4+ T cells upregulating both CD40 ligand and CD69. The material sequenced was CD4+ T cells sorted from PBMCs after 18-hour stimulation, taken from a patient who received antiretroviral therapy. All receptors derive from an adult man with HIV who was CMV-seropositive.

The chain couples TRBV5-6 to TRBJ2-1; 7 nucleotides match TRBD2. This CDR3 has 18 amino acids. Germline CDR1 SGHDT, CDR2 YYEEEE. Trimming took 2 bases from V and 0 from J; bases not matched to a gene: 11. In DNA form, the CDR3 reads TGTGCCAGCAGCTTCCGAGGCGGGGGTTTCAGCTCCTACAATGAGCAGTTCTTC. Residues: CASSFRGGGFSSYNEQFF.

The rearrangement uses TRBV7-2 and TRBJ2-1, with 8 bases lining up with TRBD1. This CDR3 comprises 15 residues. V was clipped by 5 bases and J by 1 base; unmatched bases: 4. Germline assignment: CDR1 SGHTA and CDR2 FQGNSA. The CDR3 DNA reads as TGTGCCAGCAGCCTGGACAGGGAATCCTACAATGAGCAGTTCTTC. It encodes CASSLDRESYNEQFF.

This chain joins TRBV30 and TRBJ1-1, with 7 bases fitting TRBD1. Germline assignment: CDR1 GTSNPN and CDR2 SVGIG (reference sequence). There are 11 residues in the CDR3. The V gene end was trimmed by 1 base and the J gene end by 11 bases; junction bases not matched to a gene: 4. The CDR3 loop is CAWSGTGAAFF. CDR3 nucleotide sequence: TGTGCCTGGAGTGGTACAGGGGCCGCTTTCTTT.

The genes are TRBV5-8 and TRBJ2-3, with TRBD2 identical over 12 bases. The CDR3 extends over 17 amino acids. CDR1 and CDR2 (germline): SGHTS, YDEGEE. Unmatched junction bases numbered 6, after V lost 4 bases and J lost 0 bases. In DNA, the CDR3 is TGTGCCAGCAGCCTGATGACTAGCGGGGGAAGCACAGATACGCAGTATTTT. As protein: CASSLMTSGGSTDTQYF. The entire variable domain, with the rest obtained from reference TRBV5-8 and TRBJ2-3, is as follows: EAGVTQSPTHLIKTRGQQATLRCSPISGHTSVYWYQQALGLGLQFLLWYDEGEERNRGNFPPRFSGRQFPNYSSELNVNALELEDSALYLCASSLMTSGGSTDTQYFGPGTRLTVL.

The chain carries TRBV6-5 and TRBJ1-1, with D perhaps TRBD1 (5 bases). Between the trimmed V and J ends, which lost 2 bases and 5 bases, there was a span of 12 bases. Per the germline V gene, CDR1 is MNHEY and CDR2 is SVGAGI. The CDR3 contains 14 residues. CDR3 bases: TGTGCCAGCAGTTACGAGGAGGGGAGGACTGAAGCTTTCTTT. It yields the protein CASSYEEGRTEAFF.

The gene calls are TRBV18 and TRBJ2-3, with no clear D. From germline, CDR1 is KGHSH and CDR2 LQKENI. The CDR3 has 14 residues. V lost 0 bases, J lost 2 bases, and 6 bases lay in between. This CDR3 reads CASSPPELTDTQYF. DNA for the CDR3: TGTGCCAGCTCACCACCCGAGCTCACAGATACGCAGTATTTT.

The genes are TRBV30 and TRBJ1-5; 9 bases agree with TRBD1. Trimming took 1 base from V and 6 from J; bases not matched to a gene: 10. The CDR3 covers 16 residues. CDR1 GTSNPN and CDR2 SVGIG come from the germline V gene (reference sequence). The CDR3: CAWSEPGTGFSQPQHF. CDR3 bases: TGTGCCTGGAGTGAGCCCGGGACAGGGTTTTCTCAGCCCCAGCATTTT. The full variable domain, in which reference TRBV30 and TRBJ1-5 provide the parts outside the CDR3, is SQTIHQWPATLVQPVGSPLSLECTVEGTSNPNLYWYRQAAGRGLQLLFYSVGIGQISSEVPQNLSASRPQDRQFILSSKKLLLSDSGFYLCAWSEPGTGFSQPQHFGDGTRLSIL.

This chain uses TRBV6-4 with TRBJ2-2; D gene unclear. Trimming cost V 0 bases and J 7 bases, with 9 bases left between them. The CDR3 contains 14 residues. Germline V gene data show CDR1 as MRHNA and CDR2 as SNTAGT. The CDR3 nucleotides read TGTGCCAGCAGTGACTCATCTTTCGGCGGGGAGCTGTTTTTT. It specifies CASSDSSFGGELFF.

Remarks on this clone: Other DNA sequences in the same sample also yield this CDR3. J is TRBJ2-7 and V is TRBV28; tentative D call: TRBD2 (7 bases). The CDR3 has 14 amino acids. Germline-derived CDR1 and CDR2 are MDHEN and SYDVKM. Deletions cut 6 bases from V and 0 bases from J, with 12 bases between. CDR3 DNA: TGTGCCAGCAGGGGGGGGGACACCTCCTACGAGCAGTACTTC. It yields the protein CASRGGDTSYEQYF.

The chain uses TRBV5-1 and TRBJ2-2; a possible D gene is TRBD2 (8 bases). Per germline, CDR1 SGHRS and CDR2 YFSETQ. V was cut by 4 bases and J by 6 bases, with 16 bases left in between. This CDR3 region has 15 residues. The CDR3 DNA reads as TGCGCCAGCAGCCCCCCGGGAGGGGGCTCCGGGGAGCTGTTTTTT. This translates into CASSPPGGGSGELFF.

V and J are TRBV2 and TRBJ2-7, with D hard to call. Trimming pared 6 bases from V and 4 bases from J, leaving 13 bases between. Germline V gene sequence: CDR1 SNHLY, CDR2 FYNNEI. This CDR3 spans 13 amino acids. CDR3 loop: CASRNVFGYEQYF. CDR3 DNA: TGTGCCAGCAGAAATGTGTTCGGATACGAGCAGTACTTC.

The rearrangement links TRBV27 to TRBJ2-7; tentatively, D is TRBD1 (5 bases). CDR1 MNHEY and CDR2 SMNVEV come from the germline V gene (reference sequence). The CDR3 loop spans 12 amino acids. Between the trimmed V and J ends, which lost 5 bases and 2 bases, there was a span of 7 bases. The CDR3 nucleotides read TGTGCCAGCAGTCGGACACCCTACGAGCAGTACTTC. Its translation: CASSRTPYEQYF.

The chain combines TRBV5-1 with TRBJ2-3; the match to TRBD2 covers 12 bases. From germline, CDR1 is SGHRS and CDR2 YFSETQ. With 3 bases clipped from V and 6 bases from J, the junction kept 2 bases outside the gene matches. The CDR3 totals 14 residues. This CDR3 is CASSSGLAGDTQYF. The CDR3 DNA follows: TGCGCCAGCAGCTCCGGACTAGCGGGGGATACGCAGTATTTT.

This clone was counted between two and nine times. The chain combines TRBV7-9 with TRBJ1-1; 7 nucleotides line up with TRBD1. The CDR3 extends over 11 amino acids. Germline lookup yields CDR1 SEHNR and CDR2 FQNEAQ (reference sequence). The V and J ends lost 5 bases and 11 bases, in that order; junction bases with no gene match: 5. CDR3 region: CASSEGARAFF. The CDR3, as DNA: TGTGCCAGCAGCGAGGGGGCGCGGGCTTTCTTT. Combining the CDR3 with reference TRBV7-9 and TRBJ1-1 gives the whole variable domain DTGVSQNPRHKITKRGQNVTFRCDPISEHNRLYWYRQTLGQGPEFLTYFQNEAQLEKSRLLSDRFSAERPKGSFSTLEIQRTEQGDSAMYLCASSEGARAFFGQGTRLTVV.

This chain uses TRBV11-3 with TRBJ2-1, with 10 bases identical to TRBD1. In germline, CDR1 is SGHNT, CDR2 YENEEA. V was clipped by 3 bases and J by 7 bases; unmatched bases: 6. The CDR3 runs 15 residues. The CDR3 coding sequence is TGTGCCAGCAGCTTTGGGACAGGGGTTTTTAATGAGCAGTTCTTC. Its protein product is CASSFGTGVFNEQFF. Looking up the rest from reference TRBV11-3 and TRBJ2-1 gives the full variable domain: EAGVVQSPRYKIIEKKQPVAFWCNPISGHNTLYWYLQNLGQGPELLIRYENEEAVDDSQLPKDRFSAERLKGVDSTLKIQPAELGDSAVYLCASSFGTGVFNEQFFGPGTRLTVL.

This chain connects TRBV7-8 to TRBJ1-1; 7 bases map to TRBD1. V shed 4 bases, J shed 3 bases, and the junction held 5 bases outside the gene matches. Germline V CDR1 and CDR2: SGHVS, FQNEAQ. This CDR3 comprises 14 residues. CDR3 region: CASSSRDRDTEAFF. The CDR3 DNA reads TGTGCCAGCAGCTCCCGGGACAGAGACACTGAAGCTTTCTTT.

V is TRBV30 and J is TRBJ1-5, with D uncertain. The germline gives CDR1 GTSNPN, CDR2 SVGIG (reference sequence). The CDR3 spans 15 residues. The ends were cut back, 1 base at V and 2 bases at J, with 12 bases in the middle. The CDR3 loop reads CAWSGGTLGNQPQHF. Here the CDR3 DNA reads TGTGCCTGGAGTGGAGGAACGCTGGGCAATCAGCCCCAGCATTTT.

The genes are TRBV5-1 and TRBJ2-7; the match to TRBD1 covers 10 bases. J lost 5 bases, V lost 4 bases, and 6 bases had no gene match. Germline V gives CDR1 SGHRS, CDR2 YFSETQ. There are 14 residues in the CDR3. The CDR3 here is CASSADRGLDEQYF. CDR3 nucleotides: TGCGCCAGCAGCGCCGACAGGGGGCTCGACGAGCAGTACTTC.

The rearrangement links TRBV5-1 to TRBJ1-1; 10 nucleotides align to TRBD1. J was trimmed by 1 base and V by 7 bases; bases with no gene match: 4. This CDR3 contains 14 residues. The germline V gene encodes CDR1 SGHRS and CDR2 YFSETQ. The chain's CDR3 is CASRQGAGNTEAFF. The CDR3 DNA is TGCGCCAGCCGACAGGGGGCAGGGAACACTGAAGCTTTCTTT.

This rearrangement joins TRBV2 to TRBJ2-2; tentatively, D is TRBD1 (5 bases). This CDR3 spans 12 amino acids. CDR1 is SNHLY, CDR2 FYNNEI, per germline. With 5 bases removed from V and 5 bases from J, the gap between germline ends came to 6 bases. The CDR3 nucleotides are TGTGCCAGCAGTCAGGGAACCGGGGAGCTGTTTTTT. Translating gives CASSQGTGELFF.

The rearrangement uses TRBV5-6 and TRBJ1-2, with TRBD1 identical over 8 bases. Trimming took 4 bases from V and 5 from J; bases not matched to a gene: 10. The germline V gene has CDR1 SGHDT and CDR2 YYEEEE. The CDR3 sequence is 15 residues long. The CDR3 sequence is CASSIGQGVGYGYTF. CDR3 in DNA: TGTGCCAGCAGCATAGGACAGGGAGTCGGGTATGGCTACACCTTC.

This rearrangement joins TRBV5-1 to TRBJ1-1; D unresolved. The CDR3 consists of 14 residues. Per germline, CDR1 SGHRS and CDR2 YFSETQ. Trimming took 3 bases from V and 0 from J, leaving 9 bases between them. This CDR3 reads CASSSSVVNTEAFF. For the CDR3, the DNA is TGCGCCAGCAGCTCCTCCGTGGTGAACACTGAAGCTTTCTTT.

V and J are TRBV6-6 and TRBJ1-1; no clear D. The CDR3 length is 13 residues. V lost 4 bases, J lost 7 bases, and 13 bases lay in between. Germline loops: CDR1 MNHNY, CDR2 SVGAGI (reference sequence). DNA of the CDR3: TGTGCCAGCAGTTCCCTCATCATGGTTGAAGCTTTCTTT. It yields the protein CASSSLIMVEAFF.

This clone has only a few counts. The V and J genes are TRBV4-1 and TRBJ2-7; the match to TRBD2 covers 11 bases. The V and J ends lost 5 bases and 4 bases, in that order; junction bases with no gene match: 7. The V gene's germline CDR1 is MGHRA and CDR2 YSYEKL. The CDR3 is 15 amino acids. CDR3 region: CASSVPTSGVYEQYF. CDR3 nucleotides: TGCGCCAGCAGCGTCCCGACTAGCGGGGTTTACGAGCAGTACTTC.

The V and J genes are TRBV6-5 and TRBJ1-5; TRBD1 might be the D (5 bases). V lost 8 bases, J lost 0 bases, and 11 bases lay in between. Germline CDR1 and CDR2: MNHEY and SVGAGI. The CDR3 is made up of 14 amino acids. Written as DNA, the CDR3 is TGTGCCAGCGGGGCGGTCAATAGCAATCAGCCCCAGCATTTT. This encodes CASGAVNSNQPQHF.

The chain combines TRBV10-3 with TRBJ1-6, with D possibly matching TRBD1 (5 bases). Trimming took off 3 bases at V and 4 bases at J, with 19 bases between the two ends. This CDR3 is built from 18 residues. Germline assignment: CDR1 ENHRY and CDR2 SYGVKD. The DNA of the CDR3 is TGTGCCATCAGTGATATTGGTGGGGGACCAGCTTATAATTCACCCCTCCACTTT. This codes for CAISDIGGGPAYNSPLHF.

Details on this clone: Sequence at one end of the junction differs from germline and may be a read error. The chain combines TRBV6-1 with TRBJ1-4, with 9 bases that match TRBD1. Germline values: CDR1 MNHNS, CDR2 SASEGT. The CDR3 has 17 residues. CDR3 sequence reads: CASREGTGREMGEKLFF. Here the CDR3 DNA reads TGTGCCAGCAGGGAAGGGACAGGGAGGGAGATGGGGGAAAAACTGTTTTTT.